Described below is a single T cell receptor (beta chain) sequence and its context. Which antigen it targets is not known. Per-nucleotide qualities are absent, and no much larger clonotype sits a single base away. The entry originates in a study of blood T cell repertoires in COVID-19 (TCRdb year 2020). Regarding the research as a whole: Samples covering the acute and convalescent phases of COVID-19 were provided by collaborators in the United States, Italy and Spain. Where available, HLA class I and class II types were taken from metadata supplied by the sample provider and were not determined by assay-based typing. The repertoires were released in a freely available public database intended as a resource for research on the immune response to SARS-CoV-2. The sample metadata nearly always contained a de-identified subject ID, COVID-19 status, age in years and sex. The dataset comprised deeply sampled blood TCRbeta repertoires from subjects exposed to, actively infected with, or recovered from COVID-19. The samples were drawn from two sources: the first 160 participants of the ongoing ImmuneRACE study, and about 1,300 subjects contributed by 6 global collaborators. The material from the prospective study consisted of cDNA or gDNA derived from T cells, B-cell-depleted T cells, or PBMCs. General findings and caveats noted by the study authors: The amount of clinical and demographic metadata varied by source and participant and was provided uncurated.

The CDR3, cysteine through phenylalanine, is 14 amino acids long. The only DNA kept is the CDR3, 42 bases in frame from the first base. Sequences MNHEY (CDR1) and SVGAGI (CDR2) are obtained from the germline V gene. The germline ends are 10 bases apart after V is trimmed by 7 bases and J by 0 bases. TCRbeta CDR3 regions were amplified from genomic DNA by means of the immunoSEQ Assay, a bias-controlled multiplex PCR. The paper's data handling went like this. The number of nucleated cells in each sample was estimated from the amplification of reference gene primers within the assay. To quantify the absolute abundance of each unique TCRbeta CDR3 rearrangement, sequence reads were collapsed and filtered. For each sample, productive Simpson clonality was calculated as the square root of Simpson's diversity index across productive rearrangements. In TCRdb, the immuneACCESS table is reduced to in-frame sequences with V and J assigned. These tables do not hold every clone; where another copy was compared, an unresolved V gene accounts for under half, and the others remain unexplained. That table supplies the V and J calls and clone size; D and trimming were determined from the DNA. The sample profile shows under 200,000 clones; around 80% of them were found once. The ten largest clonotypes hold roughly 7.1% of the sample.

One collaborating source in Seattle enrolled patients while the patients were actively infected and followed the patients over time throughout the course of disease. Collaborating institutions collected whole blood in K2EDTA tubes following their own protocols. For TCRbeta analysis, collaborators shipped samples as frozen whole blood, isolated PBMCs, or DNA extracted from either of those sample types. The chain couples TRBV6-5 to TRBJ1-3; too little of a D gene remains to name it. The TCR comes from a woman in her sixties or seventies with COVID-19, enrolled during active disease. The sample taken for sequencing was peripheral blood. The nucleotide sequence reads TGTGCCAGCACGGTAGCCGACTCTGGAAACACCATATATTTT. This encodes CASTVADSGNTIYF.